This passage covers 15 T cell receptor beta chains from one sample sequenced in a study of breast tumors, draining lymph nodes, adjacent tissues. Each CDR3 protein is one row after TCRdb ran MiXCR on the multiplex PCR reads. The table has 200,000 or so distinct CDR3 sequences, about 32% seen once; the top ten hold 4% to 5.5%. Axillary draining lymph nodes of breast cancer patients supplied the node samples. The material sequenced was axillary lymph node tissue. The receptor source for this set is a female donor with breast cancer. Some clones in this sample may be carry-over from other donors' samples.

Concerning this clonotype: At one of its ends the junction is not consistent with the germline gene, which may arise from a read error. The chain uses TRBV19 and TRBJ2-3; 8 bases are a match to TRBD2. The CDR3 sequence is 18 residues long. Germline CDR1 LNHDA, CDR2 SQIVND (reference sequence). CDR3 in DNA: TGTGCCTGTAGTCAAAGCGGGAGCCCTTGGTCTAGCACAGATACGCGGTATTTT. Protein: CACSQSGSPWSSTDTRYF. Looking up the rest from reference TRBV19 and TRBJ2-3 gives the full variable domain: DGGITQSPKYLFRKEGQNVTLSCEQNLNHDAMYWYRQDPGQGLRLIYYSQIVNDFQKGDIAEGYSVSREKKESFPLTVTSAQKNPTAFYLCACSQSGSPWSSTDTRYFGPGTRLTVL.

CDR3 DNA sequence: TGTGCCAGCAGCCCTACGGAGGCCACTGAAGCTTTCTTT. This sequence encodes CASSPTEATEAFF. The chain is built from TRBV6-2 or TRBV6-3 and TRBJ1-1; D remains unclear. Trimming removed 6 bases at V and 4 bases at J, with 12 bases between. The CDR3 is 13 residues long. Germline values: CDR1 MNHEY, CDR2 SVGEGT.

This clonotype was seen at least ten times. The chain joins TRBV12-3 or TRBV12-4 to TRBJ1-5; D is possibly TRBD1 (5 bases). The CDR3 has 14 amino acids. The V gene lost 5 bases and the J gene lost 5 bases, with 13 bases spanning the gap. The CDR3 nucleotides are TGTGCCAGCAGTATCGACAGATTCGATCAGCCCCAGCATTTT. The encoded protein is CASSIDRFDQPQHF.

This clonotype was seen a handful of times. A read error may produce the germline difference seen at one junction end. The V call is TRBV9, the J call TRBJ1-2; D unclear. CDR3 length: 15 amino acids. Germline lookup yields CDR1 SGDLS and CDR2 YYNGEE. The CDR3 DNA sequence: TGTGCCAGCAGCAAAGTAGGGCGTGCTAACTATGGCTCCACCTTC. Translated: CASSKVGRANYGSTF.

This clonotype occurred many times. CDR3 in DNA: TGTGCCAGCAGCCTACGAGGGGGTACTAGCAATCAGCCCCAGCATTTT. Protein product: CASSLRGGTSNQPQHF. This chain joins TRBV7-2 and TRBJ1-5; TRBD1 might be the D (6 bases). Germline CDR1 SGHTA, CDR2 FQGNSA. This CDR3 contains 16 residues. With 5 bases removed from V and 0 bases from J, the gap between germline ends came to 14 bases.

This clonotype was recorded a few times. The chain joins TRBV3-1 to TRBJ2-3; perhaps TRBD2 as D (5 bases). Trimming cost V 4 bases and J 0 bases, with 17 bases left between them. Germline CDR1 and CDR2: LGHDT and YNNKEL (reference sequence). There are 17 residues in the CDR3. The CDR3 here is CASSRLPSVTSTDTQYF. The CDR3 DNA is TGTGCCAGCAGCCGACTACCAAGCGTCACTAGCACAGATACGCAGTATTTT.

This chain joins TRBV6-1 and TRBJ1-3; 7 bases align to TRBD1. In germline, CDR1 is MNHNS, CDR2 SASEGT. This CDR3 region has 16 residues. Germline trimming cut 5 bases from V and 4 bases from J; bases unmatched to any gene: 11. CDR3 protein: CASSPGQVGLGNTIYF. The CDR3 bases are TGTGCCAGCAGTCCCGGACAGGTTGGGCTGGGAAACACCATATATTTT.

About this clonotype itself: Given a much more abundant clone one base away, this may be a read error. V is TRBV20-1 and J is TRBJ2-1, with D possibly matching TRBD2 (5 bases). The CDR3 sequence is 14 residues long. Germline V gene sequence: CDR1 DFQATT, CDR2 SNEGSKA (reference sequence). Here the CDR3 reads CSAINRGSYTEQFF. CDR3 DNA sequence: TGCAGTGCTATTAACAGAGGGTCCTACACTGAGCAGTTCTTC.

This chain links TRBV5-4 with TRBJ2-1; weak D call: TRBD2 (6 bases). Germline V lookup: CDR1 SGHNT, CDR2 YYREEE (reference sequence). V lost 0 bases to trimming and J lost 0 bases, with 10 bases between them. The length of the CDR3 is 16 residues. The CDR3 sequence is CASSLGAGSSYNEQFF. The CDR3 region has the DNA TGTGCCAGCAGCTTGGGGGCGGGAAGCTCCTACAATGAGCAGTTCTTC. The complete variable domain, with remaining parts taken from reference TRBV5-4 and TRBJ2-1, reads ETGVTQSPTHLIKTRGQQVTLRCSSQSGHNTVSWYQQALGQGPQFIFQYYREEENGRGNFPPRFSGLQFPNYSSELNVNALELDDSALYLCASSLGAGSSYNEQFFGPGTRLTVL.

This chain links TRBV7-9 with TRBJ1-5, with D possibly being TRBD1 (6 bases). This CDR3 is 16 amino acids long. Germline V gene data show CDR1 as SEHNR and CDR2 as FQNEAQ (reference sequence). V was shortened by 4 bases and J by 7 bases, with 20 bases between the two germline ends. The CDR3 DNA reads TGTGCCAGCAGCTGGACTAGCGGGACACGGGAGCAGCCCCAGCATTTT. Translated: CASSWTSGTREQPQHF.

V is TRBV2 and J is TRBJ1-3, with D maybe TRBD1 (5 bases). V was cut by 7 bases and J by 2 bases, with 9 bases left in between. This CDR3 is 13 amino acids long. Germline V CDR1 and CDR2: SNHLY, FYNNEI. Here the CDR3 DNA reads TGTGCCAGCACCGGGGGGGCTGGAAACACCATATATTTT. It encodes CASTGGAGNTIYF.

This clonotype was seen more than once but under ten times. The chain uses TRBV6-5 and TRBJ2-5, with 7 bases matching TRBD2. Germline trimming cut 5 bases from V and 5 bases from J; bases unmatched to any gene: 8. Germline values: CDR1 MNHEY, CDR2 SVGAGI. The length of the CDR3 is 14 residues. CDR3 nucleotide sequence: TGTGCCAGCAGTCCCGGGGCGGGAGTGGAGACCCAGTACTTC. Its protein product is CASSPGAGVETQYF.

This clonotype was found many times. The rearrangement uses TRBV10-3 and TRBJ2-3, with a tentative D call TRBD2 (5 bases). The length of the CDR3 is 13 residues. Germline assignment: CDR1 ENHRY and CDR2 SYGVKD. V lost 7 bases and J 0 bases, leaving 8 bases between the germline ends. CDR3 amino acids: CAITRTSTDTQYF. The CDR3 nucleotides read TGTGCCATCACCAGGACTAGCACAGATACGCAGTATTTT.

The chain combines TRBV19 with TRBJ2-4, with a tentative D call TRBD2 (6 bases). V was shortened by 5 bases and J by 0 bases, with 14 bases between the two germline ends. The germline V gene has CDR1 LNHDA and CDR2 SQIVND (reference sequence). The CDR3 is 16 residues long. The CDR3 region is CASSPGTFLAKNIQYF. The CDR3 DNA reads as TGTGCCAGTAGTCCCGGGACTTTCTTAGCCAAAAACATTCAGTACTTC.

The chain combines TRBV11-1 with TRBJ1-1, with a possible D match to TRBD1 (6 bases). This CDR3 spans 13 amino acids. Trimming cost V 6 bases and J 3 bases, with 11 bases left between them. Germline values: CDR1 SGHAT, CDR2 FQDESV (reference sequence). This CDR3 is CASRHRVDTEAFF. CDR3 nucleotide sequence: TGTGCCAGCAGACACAGGGTCGACACTGAAGCTTTCTTT.